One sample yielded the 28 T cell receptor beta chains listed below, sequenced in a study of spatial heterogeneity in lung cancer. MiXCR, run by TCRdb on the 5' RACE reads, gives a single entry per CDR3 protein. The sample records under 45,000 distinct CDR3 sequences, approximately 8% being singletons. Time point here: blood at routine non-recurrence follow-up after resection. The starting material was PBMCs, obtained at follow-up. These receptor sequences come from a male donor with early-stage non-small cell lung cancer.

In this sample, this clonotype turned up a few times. The CDR3 reads CASSPDGNIQYF. CDR3 DNA sequence: TGTGCCAGCAGTCCGGACGGAAACATTCAGTACTTC. V gene TRBV12-3 or TRBV12-4 combines with J gene TRBJ2-4; D remains unclear. The CDR3 consists of 12 residues. With 5 bases removed from V and 6 bases from J, the gap between germline ends came to 8 bases.

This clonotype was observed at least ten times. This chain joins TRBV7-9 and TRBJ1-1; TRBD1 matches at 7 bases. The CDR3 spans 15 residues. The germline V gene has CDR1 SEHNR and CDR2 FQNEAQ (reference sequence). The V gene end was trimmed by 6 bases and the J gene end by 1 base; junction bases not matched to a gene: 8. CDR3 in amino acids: CASSPQGWANTEAFF. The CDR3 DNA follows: TGTGCCAGCAGTCCACAGGGGTGGGCGAACACTGAAGCTTTCTTT.

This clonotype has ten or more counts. CDR3 in DNA: TGTGCCAGCAGCTTACTTCGCGGGGGAACCTCCTACAATGAGCAGTTCTTC. This encodes CASSLLRGGTSYNEQFF. The V call is TRBV7-8, the J call TRBJ2-1; 7 bases align to TRBD2. With V trimmed by 2 bases and J by 0 bases, 7 bases remained unmatched. CDR1 and CDR2 (germline): SGHVS, FQNEAQ. The CDR3 loop spans 17 amino acids. Based on the CDR3 plus reference TRBV7-8 and TRBJ2-1, the full variable domain is GAGVSQSPRYKVAKRGQDVALRCDPISGHVSLFWYQQALGQGPEFLTYFQNEAQLDKSGLPSDRFFAERPEGSVSTLKIQRTQQEDSAVYLCASSLLRGGTSYNEQFFGPGTRLTVL.

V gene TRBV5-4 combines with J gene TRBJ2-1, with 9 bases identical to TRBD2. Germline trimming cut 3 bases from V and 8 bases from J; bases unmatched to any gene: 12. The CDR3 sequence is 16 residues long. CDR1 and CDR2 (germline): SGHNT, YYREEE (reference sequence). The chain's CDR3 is CASSSLGERGDHEQFF. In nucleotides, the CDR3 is TGTGCCAGCAGCTCCCTGGGGGAGCGGGGGGACCATGAGCAGTTCTTC.

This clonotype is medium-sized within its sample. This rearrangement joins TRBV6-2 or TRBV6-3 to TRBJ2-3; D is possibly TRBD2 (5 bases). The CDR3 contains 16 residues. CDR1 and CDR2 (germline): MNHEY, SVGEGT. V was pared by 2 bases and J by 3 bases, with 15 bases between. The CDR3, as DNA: TGTGCCAGCAGTTACGGACTCCGCCATATAACAGATACGCAGTATTTT. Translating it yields CASSYGLRHITDTQYF.

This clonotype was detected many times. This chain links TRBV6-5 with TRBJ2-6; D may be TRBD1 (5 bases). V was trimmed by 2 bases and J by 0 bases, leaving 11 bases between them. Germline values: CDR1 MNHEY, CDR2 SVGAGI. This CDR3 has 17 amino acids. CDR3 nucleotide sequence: TGTGCCAGCAGTTACAGGGGTTTTAGCTCTGGGGCCAACGTCCTGACTTTC. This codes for CASSYRGFSSGANVLTF.

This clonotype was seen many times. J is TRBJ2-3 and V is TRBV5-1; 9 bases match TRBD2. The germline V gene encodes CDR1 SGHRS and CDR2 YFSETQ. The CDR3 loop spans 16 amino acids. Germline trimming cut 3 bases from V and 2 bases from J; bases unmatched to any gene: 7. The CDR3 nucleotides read TGCGCCAGCAGCTCCCGTTCTAGCGGGACCACAGATACGCAGTATTTT. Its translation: CASSSRSSGTTDTQYF.

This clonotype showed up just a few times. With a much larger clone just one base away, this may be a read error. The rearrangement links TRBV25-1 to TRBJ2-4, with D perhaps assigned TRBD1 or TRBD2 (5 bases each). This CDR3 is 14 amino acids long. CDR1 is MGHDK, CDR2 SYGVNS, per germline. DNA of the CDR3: TGTGCCAACAGTCCAGACCTGGGGGAAAACATTCAGTACTTC. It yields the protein CANSPDLGENIQYF.

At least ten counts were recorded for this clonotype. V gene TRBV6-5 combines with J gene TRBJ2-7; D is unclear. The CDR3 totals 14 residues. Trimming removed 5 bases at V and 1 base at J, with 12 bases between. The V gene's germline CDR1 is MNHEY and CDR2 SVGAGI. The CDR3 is CASSRLLGSYEQYF. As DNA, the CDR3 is TGTGCCAGCAGTCGTTTATTAGGGTCCTACGAGCAGTACTTC.

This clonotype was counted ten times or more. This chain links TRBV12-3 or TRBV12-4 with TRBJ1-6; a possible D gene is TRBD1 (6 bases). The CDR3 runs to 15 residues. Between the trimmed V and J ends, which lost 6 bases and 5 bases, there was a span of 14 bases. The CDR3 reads CASSKQGSNNSPLHF. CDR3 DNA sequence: TGTGCCAGCAGCAAACAGGGAAGTAATAATTCACCCCTCCACTTT.

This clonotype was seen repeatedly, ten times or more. As DNA, the CDR3 is TGTGCCAGCAGTTCGGACAGGAGAACTAATGGCTACACCTTC. It codes for CASSSDRRTNGYTF. The chain carries TRBV27 and TRBJ1-2, with 7 bases identical to TRBD1. This CDR3 is 14 amino acids long. Germline-derived CDR1 and CDR2 are MNHEY and SMNVEV (reference sequence). Trimming cost V 4 bases and J 6 bases; bases outside gene matches: 8.

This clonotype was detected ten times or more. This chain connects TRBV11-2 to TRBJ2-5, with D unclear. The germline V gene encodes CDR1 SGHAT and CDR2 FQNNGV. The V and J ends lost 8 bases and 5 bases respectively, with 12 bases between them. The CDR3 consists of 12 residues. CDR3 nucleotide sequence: TGTGCCAGCGGCAACGGGCACGAGACCCAGTACTTC. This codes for CASGNGHETQYF.

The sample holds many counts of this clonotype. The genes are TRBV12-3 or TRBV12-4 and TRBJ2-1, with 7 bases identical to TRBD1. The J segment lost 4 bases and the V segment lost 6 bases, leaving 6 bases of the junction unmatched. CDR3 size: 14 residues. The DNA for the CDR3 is TGTGCCAGCAGCCCGGACAGGCGATACAATGAGCAGTTCTTC. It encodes CASSPDRRYNEQFF.

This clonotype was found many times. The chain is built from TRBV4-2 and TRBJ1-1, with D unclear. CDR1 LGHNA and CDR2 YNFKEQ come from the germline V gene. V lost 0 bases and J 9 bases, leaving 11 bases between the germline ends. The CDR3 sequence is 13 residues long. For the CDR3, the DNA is TGTGCCAGCAGCCAAGAAACCGTCGAACAAGCTTTCTTT. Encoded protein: CASSQETVEQAFF.

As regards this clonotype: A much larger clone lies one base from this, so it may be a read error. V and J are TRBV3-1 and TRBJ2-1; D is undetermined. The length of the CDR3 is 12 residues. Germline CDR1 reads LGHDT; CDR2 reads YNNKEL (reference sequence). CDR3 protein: CTSSQWAGEQFF. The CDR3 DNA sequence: TGTACCAGCAGCCAGTGGGCTGGCGAGCAGTTCTTC.

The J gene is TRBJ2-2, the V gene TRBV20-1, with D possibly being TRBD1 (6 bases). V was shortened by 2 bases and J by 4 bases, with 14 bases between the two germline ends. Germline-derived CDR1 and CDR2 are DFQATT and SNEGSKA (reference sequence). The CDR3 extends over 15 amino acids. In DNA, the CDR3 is TGCAGTGCTAGACGGTGGGGGCCTTTCACCGGGGAGCTGTTTTTT. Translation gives CSARRWGPFTGELFF.

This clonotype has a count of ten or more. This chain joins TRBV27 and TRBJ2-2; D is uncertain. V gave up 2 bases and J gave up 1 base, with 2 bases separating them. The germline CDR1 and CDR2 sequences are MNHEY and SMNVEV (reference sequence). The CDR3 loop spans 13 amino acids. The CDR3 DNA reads TGTGCCAGCAGTTTAGGGAACACCGGGGAGCTGTTTTTT. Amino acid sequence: CASSLGNTGELFF.

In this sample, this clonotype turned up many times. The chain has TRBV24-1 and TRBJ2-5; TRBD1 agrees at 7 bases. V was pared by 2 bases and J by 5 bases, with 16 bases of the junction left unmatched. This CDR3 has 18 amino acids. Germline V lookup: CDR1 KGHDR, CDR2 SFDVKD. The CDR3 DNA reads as TGTGCCACCAGTGATTATTTCCGGGACAGTGGATTGTCTGAGACCCAGTACTTC. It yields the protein CATSDYFRDSGLSETQYF.

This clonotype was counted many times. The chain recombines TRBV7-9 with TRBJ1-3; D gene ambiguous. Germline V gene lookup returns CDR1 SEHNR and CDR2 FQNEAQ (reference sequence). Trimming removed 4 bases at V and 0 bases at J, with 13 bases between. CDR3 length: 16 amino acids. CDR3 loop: CASSSSAADSGNTIYF. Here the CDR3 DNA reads TGTGCCAGCAGCTCTTCGGCAGCAGACTCTGGAAACACCATATATTTT.

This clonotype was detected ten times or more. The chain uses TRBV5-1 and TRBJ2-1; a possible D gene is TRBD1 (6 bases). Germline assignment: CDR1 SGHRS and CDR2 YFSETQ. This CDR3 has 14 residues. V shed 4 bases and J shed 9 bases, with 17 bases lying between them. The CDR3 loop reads CASSVQQGSGEQFF. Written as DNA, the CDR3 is TGCGCCAGCAGCGTCCAACAGGGTTCGGGTGAGCAGTTCTTC. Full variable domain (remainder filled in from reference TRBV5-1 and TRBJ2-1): KAGVTQTPRYLIKTRGQQVTLSCSPISGHRSVSWYQQTPGQGLQFLFEYFSETQRNKGNFPGRFSGRQFSNSRSEMNVSTLELGDSALYLCASSVQQGSGEQFFGPGTRLTVL.

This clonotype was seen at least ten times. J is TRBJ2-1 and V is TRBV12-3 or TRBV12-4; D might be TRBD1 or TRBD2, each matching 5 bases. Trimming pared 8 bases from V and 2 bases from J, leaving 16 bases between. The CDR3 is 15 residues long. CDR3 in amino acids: CASLNRGPTYNEQFF. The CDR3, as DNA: TGTGCCAGCTTAAACCGGGGACCTACCTACAATGAGCAGTTCTTC.

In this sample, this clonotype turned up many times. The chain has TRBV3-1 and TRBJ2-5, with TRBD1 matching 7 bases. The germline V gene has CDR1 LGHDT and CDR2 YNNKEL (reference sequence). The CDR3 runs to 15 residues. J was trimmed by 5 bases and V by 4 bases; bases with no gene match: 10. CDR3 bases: TGTGCCAGCAGCCGGGACGTAGGGGGCTCGGAGACCCAGTACTTC. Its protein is CASSRDVGGSETQYF.

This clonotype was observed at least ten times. The DNA for the CDR3 is TGTGCCAGTAGTATGAGGGGGAGCTACACCTTC. It codes for CASSMRGSYTF. This sequence joins TRBV19 and TRBJ1-2; TRBD1 is a possible D gene (6 bases). The V gene's germline CDR1 is LNHDA and CDR2 SQIVND (reference sequence). This CDR3 is 11 amino acids long. Deletions cut 3 bases from V and 9 bases from J, with 8 bases between.

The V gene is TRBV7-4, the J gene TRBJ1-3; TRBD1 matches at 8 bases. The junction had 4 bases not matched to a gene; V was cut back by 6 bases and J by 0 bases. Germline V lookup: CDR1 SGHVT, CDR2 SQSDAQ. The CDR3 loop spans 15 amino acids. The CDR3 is CASRGQASSGNTIYF. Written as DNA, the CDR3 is TGTGCCAGCAGGGGACAGGCGAGCTCTGGAAACACCATATATTTT. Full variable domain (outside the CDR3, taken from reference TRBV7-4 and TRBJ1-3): GAGVSQSPRYKVAKRGRDVALRCDSISGHVTLYWYRQTLGQGSEVLTYSQSDAQRDKSGRPSGRFSAERPERSVSTLKIQRTEQGDSAVYLCASRGQASSGNTIYFGEGSWLTVV.

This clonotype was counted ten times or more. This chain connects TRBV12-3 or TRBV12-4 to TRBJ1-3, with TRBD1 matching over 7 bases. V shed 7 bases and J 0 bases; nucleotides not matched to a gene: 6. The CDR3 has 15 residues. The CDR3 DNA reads TGTGCCAGCACCCTCGGGACAGTCTCTGGAAACACCATATATTTT. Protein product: CASTLGTVSGNTIYF.

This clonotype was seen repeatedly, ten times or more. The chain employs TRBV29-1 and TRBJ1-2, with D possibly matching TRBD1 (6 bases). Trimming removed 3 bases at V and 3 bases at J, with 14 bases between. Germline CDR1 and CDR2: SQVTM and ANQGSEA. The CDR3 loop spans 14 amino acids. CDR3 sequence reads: CSVDPRDTYYGYTF. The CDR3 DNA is TGCAGCGTTGATCCCCGGGACACCTACTATGGCTACACCTTC.

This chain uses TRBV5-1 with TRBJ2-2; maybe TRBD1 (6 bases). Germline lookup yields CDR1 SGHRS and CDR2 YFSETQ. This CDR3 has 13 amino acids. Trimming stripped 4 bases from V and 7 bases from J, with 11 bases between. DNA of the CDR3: TGCGCCAGCAGCGAGGGGGATAACGGGGAGCTGTTTTTT. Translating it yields CASSEGDNGELFF.

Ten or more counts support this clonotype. The CDR3 coding sequence is TGCAGTGCTAGAGAGGCAGCCCCGGGACTAGCACATCTCGAGCAGTACTTC. Translating it yields CSAREAAPGLAHLEQYF. The rearrangement links TRBV20-1 to TRBJ2-7; the match to TRBD2 covers 9 bases. V trimming: 0 bases; J trimming: 6 bases; junction bases outside the gene matches: 15. CDR1 is DFQATT and CDR2 is SNEGSKA in the germline V gene (reference sequence). The CDR3 contains 17 residues.